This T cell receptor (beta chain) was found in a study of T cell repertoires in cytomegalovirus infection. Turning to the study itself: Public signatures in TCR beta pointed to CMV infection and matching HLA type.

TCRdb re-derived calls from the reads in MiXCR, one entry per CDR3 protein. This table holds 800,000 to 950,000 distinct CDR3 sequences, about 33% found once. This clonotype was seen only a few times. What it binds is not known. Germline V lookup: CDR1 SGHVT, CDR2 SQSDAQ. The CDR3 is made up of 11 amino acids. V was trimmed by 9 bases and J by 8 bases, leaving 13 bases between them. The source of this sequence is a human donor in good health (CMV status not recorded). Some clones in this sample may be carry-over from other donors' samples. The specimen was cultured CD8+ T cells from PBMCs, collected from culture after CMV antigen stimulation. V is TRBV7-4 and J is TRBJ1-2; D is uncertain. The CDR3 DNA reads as TGTGCCAGTAGCATAATACCGGGCTACACCTTC. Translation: CASSIIPGYTF.